The 8 T cell receptor beta chains reported below all come from one sample, sequenced in a study of blood T cell repertoires in COVID-19. Profiled with immunoSEQ multiplex PCR; TCRdb holds only in-frame clones, not every one. The sample contains some 41,000 clones, about 85% of which appear only once. The sequenced sample was peripheral blood. The receptors stem from a woman older than 75 with active COVID-19.

The chain is built from TRBV18 and TRBJ1-1; weak D call: TRBD1 (5 bases). The CDR3 is made up of 15 amino acids. With 5 bases removed from V and 6 bases from J, the gap between germline ends came to 19 bases. Per the germline V gene, CDR1 is KGHSH and CDR2 is LQKENI. CDR3 sequence reads: CASSVKSGEGAEAFF. In nucleotides, the CDR3 is TGTGCCAGCTCAGTCAAGTCGGGGGAAGGGGCTGAAGCTTTCTTT.

This chain uses TRBV7-2 with TRBJ2-5; no firm D call. Germline V gives CDR1 SGHTA, CDR2 FQGNSA. Trimming stripped 4 bases from V and 5 bases from J, with 14 bases between. The CDR3 is 14 amino acids. Written as DNA, the CDR3 is TGTGCCAGCAGCTCCGCGCCTCGCTGGGAGACCCAGTACTTC. This gives the protein CASSSAPRWETQYF.

This chain joins TRBV15 and TRBJ2-1, with TRBD2 matching 9 bases. This CDR3 is built from 17 residues. The germline CDR1 and CDR2 sequences are LNHNV and YYDKDF (reference sequence). J was trimmed by 6 bases and V by 0 bases; bases with no gene match: 9. The CDR3 sequence is CATSRDLGGGASNEQFF. CDR3 in DNA: TGTGCCACCAGCAGAGATCTTGGCGGGGGGGCGAGCAATGAGCAGTTCTTC. Drawing the rest from reference TRBV15 and TRBJ2-1, the complete variable domain is DAMVIQNPRYQVTQFGKPVTLSCSQTLNHNVMYWYQQKSSQAPKLLFHYYDKDFNNEADTPDNFQSRRPNTSFCFLDIRSPGLGDTAMYLCATSRDLGGGASNEQFFGPGTRLTVL.

The rearrangement joins TRBV29-1 to TRBJ2-3, with 8 bases matching TRBD2. V dropped 6 bases and J dropped 4; count of bases not matched to a gene: 9. The germline CDR1 and CDR2 sequences are SQVTM and ANQGSEA. This CDR3 has 14 residues. The CDR3 bases are TGCAGCGTACGAACGGGGGGGCGGGCAGATACGCAGTATTTT. Protein product: CSVRTGGRADTQYF.

The chain couples TRBV7-2 to TRBJ2-7; 11 positions agree with TRBD1. The CDR3 covers 17 residues. Germline CDR1 and CDR2: SGHTA and FQGNSA. Unmatched junction bases numbered 4, after V lost 0 bases and J lost 0 bases. The CDR3 protein is CASSLAGGQGGSYEQYF. The DNA for the CDR3 is TGTGCCAGCAGCTTAGCAGGGGGACAGGGGGGCTCCTACGAGCAGTACTTC. Using reference TRBV7-2 and TRBJ2-7 for the parts outside the CDR3, the full variable domain is GAGVSQSPSNKVTEKGKDVELRCDPISGHTALYWYRQSLGQGLEFLIYFQGNSAPDKSGLPSDRFSAERTGGSVSTLTIQRTQQEDSAVYLCASSLAGGQGGSYEQYFGPGTRLTVT.

This clone is a singleton in its sample. The V call is TRBV5-4, the J call TRBJ2-5; 12 bases align to TRBD2. Germline CDR1 and CDR2: SGHNT and YYREEE (reference sequence). There are 17 residues in the CDR3. V shed 4 bases, J shed 4 bases, and the junction held 11 bases outside the gene matches. CDR3 nucleotide sequence: TGTGCCAGCAGCGCTCGACTAGCGGGGGCTAGGGGAGAGACCCAGTACTTC. Amino acids: CASSARLAGARGETQYF.

The chain joins TRBV19 to TRBJ1-5, with D uncertain. This CDR3 has 13 amino acids. V lost 2 bases, J lost 8 bases, and 10 bases lay in between. The germline V gene encodes CDR1 LNHDA and CDR2 SQIVND (reference sequence). CDR3 sequence reads: CASSIIHREPQHF. The CDR3 bases are TGTGCCAGTAGTATAATCCACCGGGAGCCCCAGCATTTT.

This chain links TRBV27 with TRBJ2-3, with D possibly being TRBD1 (6 bases). V gave up 1 base and J gave up 4 bases, with 9 bases separating them. The CDR3 has 14 amino acids. The germline V gene has CDR1 MNHEY and CDR2 SMNVEV (reference sequence). CDR3 nucleotides: TGTGCCAGCAGTTTATTACAGGGCCCAGATACGCAGTATTTT. Translation: CASSLLQGPDTQYF.